These 4 T cell receptor beta chains share one sample of origin, sequenced in a study. One entry per CDR3 protein, called by TCRdb with MiXCR from the 5' RACE reads. The sample includes several thousand distinct CDR3 sequences, around a third seen only once; the top ten take 6.6%. The specimen was tumor-infiltrating memory CD4+ T cells sorted from the breast tumor. Subset reported: memory CD4+ T cells, CD4+CD45RO+CD25-. Receptors originate from a female donor with breast cancer.

This chain joins TRBV7-9 and TRBJ1-1; D remains unclear. The ends were cut back, 5 bases at V and 4 bases at J, with 11 bases in the middle. Germline lookup yields CDR1 SEHNR and CDR2 FQNEAQ (reference sequence). This CDR3 contains 13 residues. DNA of the CDR3: TGTGCCAGCAGCAAAATATCAGCCACTGAAGCTTTCTTT. This gives the protein CASSKISATEAFF.

This clonotype was observed many times. This chain joins TRBV27 and TRBJ1-2; 8 bases match TRBD1. Germline assignment: CDR1 MNHEY and CDR2 SMNVEV (reference sequence). V was clipped by 5 bases and J by 4 bases; unmatched bases: 9. The CDR3 is made up of 15 amino acids. The CDR3 DNA follows: TGTGCCAGCAGTGACAGGGGCGGACCCTCCTATGGCTACACCTTC. This translates into CASSDRGGPSYGYTF.

CDR3 protein: CSVDEGFEQYF. The CDR3, as DNA: TGCAGCGTTGATGAGGGGTTCGAGCAGTACTTC. The chain links TRBV29-1 to TRBJ2-7; TRBD1 or TRBD2 may be the D gene (5 bases each). Looked up from germline, CDR1 is SQVTM and CDR2 is ANQGSEA. This CDR3 contains 11 residues. V lost 3 bases and J 6 bases, leaving 9 bases between the germline ends.

Comments on this clonotype: Germline is not matched at one junction end, which may reflect a read error. V is TRBV6-5 and J is TRBJ1-2; tentatively, D is TRBD1 (5 bases). The CDR3 is 15 residues long. Germline values: CDR1 MNHEY, CDR2 SVGAGI. As DNA, the CDR3 is TGTGCCAGCAGCCCCAAGCAGGGTTTCATCTATGGCTGCACCTTC. This encodes CASSPKQGFIYGCTF.